The rows below give T cell receptor beta chains drawn from one sample of a study of CD8+ T cells in alopecia areata. Repertoires were generated with immunoSEQ multiplex PCR, while TCRdb's copy carries only in-frame clones and drops some. Here the sample spans around 120,000 clones, approximately 58% being singletons. Input material: CD4+ T cells sorted from blood. The receptors were sampled from a human donor in good health. Each CDR3 is given with its conserved first and last residue. The D gene is left open where the match is weak. Size is omitted from some rows. Given values are once, few, many or a class for expanded clones.

>.|.|TRBJ1-2|TRBV29-1
CSVEVNGYTF
TGCAGCGTTGAGGTTAATGGCTACACCTTC
>.|.|TRBJ2-5|TRBV6-1
CASSAVGQIREETQYF
TGTGCCAGCAGTGCCGTCGGTCAGATCAGGGAAGAGACCCAGTACTTC
>.|.|TRBJ2-3|TRBV6-6
CASRRYGNTQYF
TGTGCCAGCCGACGGTACGGAAATACGCAGTATTTT
>TRBD1|.|TRBJ2-1|TRBV4-1
CASSQLGTGMSEQFF
TGCGCCAGCAGCCAATTGGGGACAGGGATGAGTGAGCAGTTCTTC
>.|.|TRBJ2-5|TRBV30
CAWSGTGYQYF
TGTGCCTGGAGTGGAACAGGGTACCAGTACTTC
>.|.|TRBJ2-7|TRBV11-2
CASSFVMGTKGVYEQYF
TGTGCCAGCAGCTTTGTGATGGGCACGAAAGGGGTTTACGAGCAGTACTTC
>.|.|TRBJ2-3|TRBV29-1
CSVVLANTQYF
TGCAGCGTTGTATTAGCGAACACGCAGTATTTT
>.|few|TRBJ2-7|TRBV29-1
CSVEMRAEQYF
TGCAGCGTTGAAATGAGAGCCGAGCAGTACTTC
>.|.|TRBJ1-1|TRBV30
CAWSVIMNTEAFF
TGTGCCTGGAGTGTAATAATGAACACTGAAGCTTTCTTT
>TRBD1|.|TRBJ2-5|TRBV15
CATRGQGSQETQYF
TGTGCCACGCGCGGACAGGGGAGTCAAGAGACCCAGTACTTC
>.|.|TRBJ2-5|TRBV5-1
CASSLATLTQETQYF
TGCGCCAGCAGCTTGGCGACTCTTACCCAAGAGACCCAGTACTTC
>.|few|TRBJ1-1|TRBV14
CASSYTPGKNTEAFF
TGTGCCAGCAGCTACACCCCAGGAAAGAACACTGAAGCTTTCTTT
>TRBD1|.|TRBJ1-2|TRBV30
CAWSYRGDYGYTF
TGTGCCTGGAGTTACAGGGGGGACTATGGCTACACCTTC
>.|.|TRBJ2-2|TRBV18
CASSPTSPNTGELFF
TGTGCCAGCTCACCAACATCTCCTAACACCGGGGAGCTGTTTTTT
>TRBD1|.|TRBJ1-1|TRBV2
CAGQGAGTEAFF
TGTGCCGGACAGGGGGCTGGGACTGAAGCTTTCTTT
>.|.|TRBJ1-2|TRBV29-1
CSVGGGGYGYTF
TGCAGCGTTGGGGGCGGAGGGTATGGCTACACCTTC
>TRBD2|.|TRBJ2-5|TRBV5-1
CASSLWGLGLSRQETQYF
TGCGCCAGCAGCTTGTGGGGACTAGGTCTCTCCCGGCAAGAGACCCAGTACTTC
>TRBD2|.|TRBJ2-5|TRBV5-1
CASSPLVERGQETQYF
TGCGCCAGCAGCCCCCTGGTCGAGCGGGGGCAAGAGACCCAGTACTTC
>.|.|TRBJ1-1|TRBV2
CASRPQSMDTEAFF
TGTGCCAGCAGGCCTCAGTCGATGGACACTGAAGCTTTCTTT
>TRBD1|.|TRBJ2-2|TRBV11-1
CASRTGTGGITGELFF
TGTGCCAGCAGAACCGGGACAGGGGGCATCACCGGGGAGCTGTTTTTT
>TRBD1|few|TRBJ1-2|TRBV29-1
CSALGQGEDGYTF
TGCAGCGCCTTGGGACAGGGTGAGGATGGCTACACCTTC
>.|.|TRBJ1-6|TRBV9
CASSVSQGNSPLHF
TGTGCCAGCAGCGTATCACAGGGAAATTCACCCCTCCACTTT
>.|.|TRBJ1-6|TRBV27
CASTRTPVGGDSPLHF
TGTGCCAGCACCAGAACCCCAGTGGGTGGGGATTCACCCCTCCACTTT
>TRBD1|few|TRBJ1-2|TRBV19
CASSAGTGAASYGYTF
TGTGCCAGTAGCGCCGGGACAGGCGCCGCCTCCTATGGCTACACCTTC
>.|.|TRBJ1-5|TRBV4-1
CASSQDPTAQPQHF
TGCGCCAGCAGCCAAGACCCAACAGCGCAGCCCCAGCATTTT
>TRBD1|few|TRBJ2-3|TRBV20-1
CSAQDRDTQYF
TGCAGTGCTCAGGACAGGGATACGCAGTATTTT
>TRBD1|.|TRBJ2-1|TRBV7-3
CASSPGQGRLYNEQFF
TGTGCCAGCAGCCCGGGACAGGGGAGGTTATACAATGAGCAGTTCTTC
>.|few|TRBJ1-1|TRBV6-6
CASARGTEAFF
TGTGCCAGCGCTAGGGGCACTGAAGCTTTCTTT
>.|few|TRBJ2-5|TRBV19
CASSINEVGRRTQYF
TGTGCCAGTAGTATCAACGAGGTAGGGAGGAGGACCCAGTACTTC
>.|once|TRBJ2-1|TRBV15
CATSRAGATYNEQFF
TGTGCCACCAGCAGAGCGGGGGCCACCTACAATGAGCAGTTCTTC
>TRBD2|few|TRBJ2-1|TRBV7-9
CASSEAGAGGYYNEQFF
TGTGCCAGCAGCGAAGCGGGAGCGGGGGGGTACTACAATGAGCAGTTCTTC
>.|.|TRBJ1-1|TRBV7-2
CASSSYRGETEAFF
TGTGCCAGCAGCTCCTATCGTGGGGAGACTGAAGCTTTCTTT
>TRBD1|.|TRBJ1-1|TRBV29-1
CSGGTAPYTEAFF
TGCAGCGGCGGGACAGCACCCTACACTGAAGCTTTCTTT
>.|.|TRBJ2-4|TRBV6-5
CASSPRIVQNIQYF
TGTGCCAGCAGTCCCCGGATAGTTCAAAACATTCAGTACTTC
>.|.|TRBJ2-3|TRBV10-1
CASKKGVSTDTQYF
TGCGCCAGCAAGAAGGGAGTCAGCACAGATACGCAGTATTTT
>.|.|TRBJ1-6|TRBV30
CAWNVAQGTLPLHF
TGTGCCTGGAATGTCGCGCAGGGGACACTACCCCTCCACTTT
>TRBD1|.|TRBJ1-6|TRBV6-5
CASGTDNSPLHF
TGTGCCAGCGGGACAGATAATTCACCCCTCCACTTT
>.|.|TRBJ2-3|TRBV9
CASSVGSTGSLDTQYF
TGTGCCAGCAGCGTAGGAAGCACAGGGTCTCTGGATACGCAGTATTTT
>.|.|TRBJ1-6|TRBV7-2
CASSLNYDNSPLHF
TGTGCCAGCAGCTTAAATTATGACAATTCACCCCTCCACTTT
>.|.|TRBJ2-3|TRBV29-1
CSVTLGTDTQYF
TGCAGCGTGACCCTGGGCACAGATACGCAGTATTTT
>.|.|TRBJ1-2|TRBV29-1
CSVENRDSPNYGYTF
TGCAGCGTTGAAAACCGCGACAGTCCTAACTATGGCTACACCTTC